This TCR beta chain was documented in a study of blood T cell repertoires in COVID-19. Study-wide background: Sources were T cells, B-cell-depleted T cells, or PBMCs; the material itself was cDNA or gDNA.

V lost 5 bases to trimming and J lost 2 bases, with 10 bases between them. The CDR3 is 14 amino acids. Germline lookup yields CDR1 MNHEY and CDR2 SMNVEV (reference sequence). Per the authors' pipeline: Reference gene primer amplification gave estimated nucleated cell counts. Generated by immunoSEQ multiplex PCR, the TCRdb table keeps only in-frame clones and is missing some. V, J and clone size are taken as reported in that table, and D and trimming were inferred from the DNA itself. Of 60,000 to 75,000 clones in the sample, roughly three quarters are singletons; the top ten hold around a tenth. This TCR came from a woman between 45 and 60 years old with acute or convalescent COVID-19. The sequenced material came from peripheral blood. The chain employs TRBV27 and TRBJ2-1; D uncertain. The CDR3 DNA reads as TGTGCCAGCAGTCTTGCGGCGACCTACAATGAGCAGTTCTTC. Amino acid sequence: CASSLAATYNEQFF.